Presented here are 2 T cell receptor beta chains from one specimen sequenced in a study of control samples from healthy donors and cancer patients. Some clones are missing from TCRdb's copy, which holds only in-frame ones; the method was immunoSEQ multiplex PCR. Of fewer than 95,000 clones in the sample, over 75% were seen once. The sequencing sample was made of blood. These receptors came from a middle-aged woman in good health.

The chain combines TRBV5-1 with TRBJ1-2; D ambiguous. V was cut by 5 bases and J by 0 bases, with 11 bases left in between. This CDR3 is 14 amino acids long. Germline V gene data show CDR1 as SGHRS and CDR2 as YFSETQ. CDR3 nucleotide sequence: TGCGCCAGCAGTCTTACGCCCCCTAACTATGGCTACACCTTC. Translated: CASSLTPPNYGYTF.

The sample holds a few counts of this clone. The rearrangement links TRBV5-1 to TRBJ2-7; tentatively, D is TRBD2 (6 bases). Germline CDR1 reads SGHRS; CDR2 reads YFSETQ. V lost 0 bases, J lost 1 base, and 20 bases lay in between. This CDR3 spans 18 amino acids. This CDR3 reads CASSLAIPGGIDSYEQYF. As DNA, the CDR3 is TGCGCCAGCAGCTTGGCCATACCTGGGGGGATAGATTCCTACGAGCAGTACTTC.